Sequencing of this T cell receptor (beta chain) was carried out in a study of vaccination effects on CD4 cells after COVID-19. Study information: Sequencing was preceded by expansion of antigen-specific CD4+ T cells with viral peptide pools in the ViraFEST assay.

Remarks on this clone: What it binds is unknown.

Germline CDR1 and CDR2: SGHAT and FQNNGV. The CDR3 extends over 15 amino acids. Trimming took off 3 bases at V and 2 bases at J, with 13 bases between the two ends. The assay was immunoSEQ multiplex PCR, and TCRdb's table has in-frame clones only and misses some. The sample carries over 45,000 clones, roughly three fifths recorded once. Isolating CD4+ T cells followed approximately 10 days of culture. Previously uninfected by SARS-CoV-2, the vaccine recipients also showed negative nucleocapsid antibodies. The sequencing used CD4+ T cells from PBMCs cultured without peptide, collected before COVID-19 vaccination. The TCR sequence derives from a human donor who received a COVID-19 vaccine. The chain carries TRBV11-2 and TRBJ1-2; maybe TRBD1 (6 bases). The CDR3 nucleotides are TGTGCCAGCAGCTTCACCGGGACAACCAACTATGGCTACACCTTC. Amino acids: CASSFTGTTNYGYTF.